The rows below give T cell receptor beta chains drawn from one sample of a study of control samples from healthy donors and cancer patients. Produced via immunoSEQ multiplex PCR; TCRdb's table is partial and in-frame only. Here the sample spans around 43,000 clones, about 93% being singletons. Sequenced input: blood. The source is a woman aged 50 to 60 in good health. Each CDR3 is given with its conserved first and last residue. The order of the fields is CDR3 length, J gene, V gene, CDR3 protein.

14 TRBJ2-7 TRBV28 CASRTGQGGIEQYF
14 TRBJ1-2 TRBV28 CASSWGGGAYGYTF
14 TRBJ1-4 TRBV7-9 CASSLGQVNEKLFF
15 TRBJ2-5 TRBV10-2 CASSESSDRAETQYF
12 TRBJ1-1 TRBV29-1 CSVIKENTEAFF
18 TRBJ2-1 TRBV10-3 CAISESLLPGQGNNEQFF
21 TRBJ1-5 TRBV27 CASSFFAPRQGSVLFPQPQHF
15 TRBJ2-3 TRBV29-1 CSAQSGTDRTDTQYF
16 TRBJ1-5 TRBV28 CASSLGRSYSNQPQHF
17 TRBJ1-1 TRBV4-2 CASSQAKGAGGHTEAFF
14 TRBJ1-1 TRBV14 CASSQVYGATEAFF
16 TRBJ1-4 TRBV5-6 CASSLAETGLIVKLFF
12 TRBJ1-1 TRBV11-2 CASSSFRGEAFF
12 TRBJ1-3 TRBV5-8 CASSQIRNTIYF
15 TRBJ1-1 TRBV5-1 CASRDRGRGNTEAFF
15 TRBJ1-5 TRBV3-1/TRBV3-2 CASSQDSSSNQPQHF
12 TRBJ1-1 TRBV3-1/TRBV3-2 CASSLMNTEAFF
13 TRBJ2-1 TRBV7-9 CASRRTGQNEQFF
14 TRBJ1-4 TRBV3-1/TRBV3-2 CASSQAGASEKLFF
12 TRBJ2-1 TRBV19 CASSIGQVEQFF
18 TRBJ2-2 TRBV4-1 CASSPTGDRDANTGELFF
12 TRBJ1-4 TRBV7-6 CASSLGSEKLFF
11 TRBJ1-2 TRBV2 CASSEHYGYTF
18 TRBJ2-5 TRBV18 CASSPFRDSYTLQETQYF
17 TRBJ1-1 TRBV14 CASSQDFNRQGNTEAFF
14 TRBJ1-6 TRBV27 CASSWGGNNSPLHF
13 TRBJ2-7 TRBV4-3 CASSHTNQLRQYF
14 TRBJ2-3 TRBV10-3 CAISESVGTDTQYF
16 TRBJ2-3 TRBV3-1/TRBV3-2 CASSLHRDRVADTQYF
13 TRBJ1-5 TRBV6-5 CASSYREGQPQHF
18 TRBJ2-7 TRBV4-2 CASSQEWVGFGSPYEQYF
14 TRBJ2-7 TRBV27 CASKSSSGGYEQYF
16 TRBJ2-1 TRBV7-2 CASSLGLAGAGNEQFF
11 TRBJ2-5 TRBV6-5 CASTDSVTQYF
16 TRBJ2-1 TRBV6-1 CASSERNTGRRNEQFF
13 TRBJ1-1 TRBV28 CATSDSMNTEAFF
15 TRBJ1-6 TRBV27 CASRPQQGMNSPLHF
12 TRBJ1-3 TRBV6-2/TRBV6-3 CASSYIGTYQIF
12 TRBJ2-7 TRBV19 CASSIGQGEQYF
15 TRBJ2-3 TRBV7-9 CASSFTGGSTDTQYF
17 TRBJ1-2 TRBV18 CASSPLGQGVVNYGYTF
15 TRBJ2-7 TRBV7-2 CASSLMGQGGGEQYF
13 TRBJ1-2 TRBV9 CASSASTNYGYTF
16 TRBJ2-1 TRBV27 CASSPRGQGGHNEQFF
13 TRBJ1-1 TRBV18 CASSLHRGGEAFF
15 TRBJ1-1 TRBV5-4 CASRPGGGENTEAFF
13 TRBJ1-2 TRBV28 CASGTSTPYGYTF